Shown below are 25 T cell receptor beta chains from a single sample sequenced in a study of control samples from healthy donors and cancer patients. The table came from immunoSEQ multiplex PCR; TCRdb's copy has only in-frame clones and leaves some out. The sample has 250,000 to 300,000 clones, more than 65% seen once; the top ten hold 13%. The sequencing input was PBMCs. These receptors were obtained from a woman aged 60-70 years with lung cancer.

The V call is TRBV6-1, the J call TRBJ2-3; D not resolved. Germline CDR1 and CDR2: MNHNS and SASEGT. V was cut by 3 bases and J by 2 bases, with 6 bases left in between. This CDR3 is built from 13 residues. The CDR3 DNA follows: TGTGCCAGCAGTGATCGCCACACAGATACGCAGTATTTT. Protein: CASSDRHTDTQYF.

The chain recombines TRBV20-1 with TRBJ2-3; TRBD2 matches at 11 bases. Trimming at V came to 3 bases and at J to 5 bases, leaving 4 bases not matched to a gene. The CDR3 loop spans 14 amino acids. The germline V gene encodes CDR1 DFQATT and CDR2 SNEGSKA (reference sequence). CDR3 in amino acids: CSASGLAGGDTQYF. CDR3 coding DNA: TGCAGTGCTAGTGGGCTAGCGGGGGGAGATACGCAGTATTTT.

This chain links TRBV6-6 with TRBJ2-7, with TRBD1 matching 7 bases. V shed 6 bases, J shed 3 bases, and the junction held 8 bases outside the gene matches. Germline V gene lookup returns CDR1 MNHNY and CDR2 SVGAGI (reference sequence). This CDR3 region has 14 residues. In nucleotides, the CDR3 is TGTGCCAGCAGCCCGCGACAGGGCCGCTACGAGCAGTACTTC. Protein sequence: CASSPRQGRYEQYF.

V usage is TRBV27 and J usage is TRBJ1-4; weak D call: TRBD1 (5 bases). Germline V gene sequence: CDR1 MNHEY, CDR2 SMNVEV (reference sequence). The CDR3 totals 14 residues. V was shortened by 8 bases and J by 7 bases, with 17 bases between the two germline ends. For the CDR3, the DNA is TGTGCCAGCGGTGTCGGAGGGGTCGGTGAAAAACTGTTTTTT. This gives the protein CASGVGGVGEKLFF. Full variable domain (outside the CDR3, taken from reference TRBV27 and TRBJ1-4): EAQVTQNPRYLITVTGKKLTVTCSQNMNHEYMSWYRQDPGLGLRQIYYSMNVEVTDKGDVPEGYKVSRKEKRNFPLILESPSPNQTSLYFCASGVGGVGEKLFFGSGTQLSVL.

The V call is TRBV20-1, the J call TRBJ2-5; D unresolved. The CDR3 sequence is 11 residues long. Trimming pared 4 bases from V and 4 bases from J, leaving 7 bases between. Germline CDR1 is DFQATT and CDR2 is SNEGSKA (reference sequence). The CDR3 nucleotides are TGCAGTGCTAATAAGGGAGAGACCCAGTACTTC. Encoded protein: CSANKGETQYF.

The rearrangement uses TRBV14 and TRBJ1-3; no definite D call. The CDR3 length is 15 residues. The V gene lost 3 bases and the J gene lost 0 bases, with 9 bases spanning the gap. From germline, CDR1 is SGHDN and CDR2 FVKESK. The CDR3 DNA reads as TGTGCCAGCAGCCAGGGGATCTACTCTGGAAACACCATATATTTT. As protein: CASSQGIYSGNTIYF.

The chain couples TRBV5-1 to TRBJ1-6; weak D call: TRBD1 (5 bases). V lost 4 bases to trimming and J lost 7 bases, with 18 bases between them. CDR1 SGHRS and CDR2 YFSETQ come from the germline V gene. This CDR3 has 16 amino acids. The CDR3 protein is CASSLGWGRDNSPLHF. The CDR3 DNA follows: TGCGCCAGCAGCCTGGGTTGGGGTAGGGACAATTCACCCCTCCACTTT. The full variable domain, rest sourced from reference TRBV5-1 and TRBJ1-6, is KAGVTQTPRYLIKTRGQQVTLSCSPISGHRSVSWYQQTPGQGLQFLFEYFSETQRNKGNFPGRFSGRQFSNSRSEMNVSTLELGDSALYLCASSLGWGRDNSPLHFGNGTRLTVT.

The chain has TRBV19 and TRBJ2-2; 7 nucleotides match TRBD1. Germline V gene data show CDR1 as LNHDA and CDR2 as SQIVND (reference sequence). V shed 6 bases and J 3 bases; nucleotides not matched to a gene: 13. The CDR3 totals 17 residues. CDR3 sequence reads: CASRWSVGQAYTGELFF. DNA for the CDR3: TGTGCCAGTAGGTGGTCCGTAGGACAGGCCTACACCGGGGAGCTGTTTTTT.

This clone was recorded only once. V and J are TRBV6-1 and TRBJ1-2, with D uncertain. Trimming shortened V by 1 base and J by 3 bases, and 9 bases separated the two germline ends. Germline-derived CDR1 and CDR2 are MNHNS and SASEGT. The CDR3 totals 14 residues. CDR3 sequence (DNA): TGTGCCAGCAGTGAAGGTTGGGTTCACTATGGCTACACCTTC. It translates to CASSEGWVHYGYTF.

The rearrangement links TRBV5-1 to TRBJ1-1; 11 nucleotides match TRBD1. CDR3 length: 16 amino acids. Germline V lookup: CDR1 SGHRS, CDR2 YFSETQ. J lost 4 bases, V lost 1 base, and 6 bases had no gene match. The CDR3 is CASSLHGQGAGTEAFF. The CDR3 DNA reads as TGCGCCAGCAGCTTGCACGGACAGGGGGCCGGCACTGAAGCTTTCTTT.

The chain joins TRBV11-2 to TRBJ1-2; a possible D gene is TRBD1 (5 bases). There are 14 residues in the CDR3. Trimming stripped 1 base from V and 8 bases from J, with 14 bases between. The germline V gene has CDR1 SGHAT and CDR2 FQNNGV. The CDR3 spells CASSLGLQGGGYTF. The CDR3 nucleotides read TGTGCCAGCAGCTTAGGTCTCCAGGGAGGCGGCTACACCTTC.

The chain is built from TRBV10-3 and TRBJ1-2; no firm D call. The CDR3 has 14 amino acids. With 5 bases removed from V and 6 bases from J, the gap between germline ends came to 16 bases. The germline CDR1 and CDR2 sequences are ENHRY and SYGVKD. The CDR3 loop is CAISSQLGSDGYTF. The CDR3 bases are TGTGCCATCAGTTCGCAACTCGGCTCGGATGGCTACACCTTC.

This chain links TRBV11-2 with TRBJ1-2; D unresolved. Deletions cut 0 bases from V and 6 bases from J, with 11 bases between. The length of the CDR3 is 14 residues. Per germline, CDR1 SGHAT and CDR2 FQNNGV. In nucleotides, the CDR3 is TGTGCCAGCAGCTTAGATACCGGGCTGAATGGCTACACCTTC. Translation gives CASSLDTGLNGYTF. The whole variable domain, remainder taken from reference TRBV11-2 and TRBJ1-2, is EAGVAQSPRYKIIEKRQSVAFWCNPISGHATLYWYQQILGQGPKLLIQFQNNGVVDDSQLPKDRFSAERLKGVDSTLKIQPAKLEDSAVYLCASSLDTGLNGYTFGSGTRLTVV.

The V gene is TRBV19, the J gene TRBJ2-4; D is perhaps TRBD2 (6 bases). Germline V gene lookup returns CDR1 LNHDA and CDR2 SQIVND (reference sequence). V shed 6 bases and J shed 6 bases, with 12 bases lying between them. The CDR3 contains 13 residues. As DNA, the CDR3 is TGTGCCAGTAGCCTGGGACTGGTAAACATTCAGTACTTC. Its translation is CASSLGLVNIQYF.

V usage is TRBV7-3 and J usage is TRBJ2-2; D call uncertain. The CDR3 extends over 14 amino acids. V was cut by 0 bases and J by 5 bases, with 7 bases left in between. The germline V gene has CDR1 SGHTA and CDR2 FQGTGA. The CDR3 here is CASSLTSLTGELFF. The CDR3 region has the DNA TGTGCCAGCAGCTTAACCAGCCTAACCGGGGAGCTGTTTTTT.

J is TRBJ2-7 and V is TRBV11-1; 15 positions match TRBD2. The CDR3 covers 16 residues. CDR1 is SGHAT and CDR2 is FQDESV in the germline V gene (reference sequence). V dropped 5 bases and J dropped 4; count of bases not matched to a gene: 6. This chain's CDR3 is CASSLGTSGRIYEQYF. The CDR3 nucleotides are TGTGCCAGCAGCCTCGGGACTAGCGGGAGGATTTACGAGCAGTACTTC. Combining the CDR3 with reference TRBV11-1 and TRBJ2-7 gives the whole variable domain EAEVAQSPRYKITEKSQAVAFWCDPISGHATLYWYRQILGQGPELLVQFQDESVVDDSQLPKDRFSAERLKGVDSTLKIQPAELGDSAMYLCASSLGTSGRIYEQYFGPGTRLTVT.

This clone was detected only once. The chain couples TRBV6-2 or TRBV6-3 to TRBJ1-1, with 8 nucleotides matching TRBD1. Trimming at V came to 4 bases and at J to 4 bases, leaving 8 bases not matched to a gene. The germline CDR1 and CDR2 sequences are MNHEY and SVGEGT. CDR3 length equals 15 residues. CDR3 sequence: CASSWETGASTEAFF. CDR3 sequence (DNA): TGTGCCAGCAGTTGGGAGACAGGGGCGAGCACTGAAGCTTTCTTT.

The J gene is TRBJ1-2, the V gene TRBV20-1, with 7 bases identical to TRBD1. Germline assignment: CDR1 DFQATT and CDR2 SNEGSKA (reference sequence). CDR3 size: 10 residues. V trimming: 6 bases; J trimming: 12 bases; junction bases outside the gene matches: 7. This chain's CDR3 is CSAPTGVHTF. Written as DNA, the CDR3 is TGCAGTGCCCCCACAGGGGTCCACACCTTC.

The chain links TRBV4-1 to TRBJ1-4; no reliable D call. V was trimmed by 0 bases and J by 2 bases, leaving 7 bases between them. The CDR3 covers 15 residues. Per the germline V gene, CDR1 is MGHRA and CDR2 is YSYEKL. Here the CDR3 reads CASSQDPGTNEKLFF. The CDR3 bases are TGCGCCAGCAGCCAAGATCCGGGGACTAATGAAAAACTGTTTTTT.

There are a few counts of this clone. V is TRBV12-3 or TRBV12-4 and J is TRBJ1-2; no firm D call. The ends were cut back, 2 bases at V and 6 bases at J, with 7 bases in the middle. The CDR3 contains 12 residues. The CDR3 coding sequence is TGTGCCAGCAGTTTAATCGGGGATGGCTACACCTTC. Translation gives CASSLIGDGYTF.

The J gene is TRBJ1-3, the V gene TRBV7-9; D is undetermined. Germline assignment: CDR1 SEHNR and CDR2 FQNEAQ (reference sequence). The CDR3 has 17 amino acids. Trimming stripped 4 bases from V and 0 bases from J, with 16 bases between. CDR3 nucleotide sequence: TGTGCCAGCAGCTGGGTGATTGGGAGACGCTCTGGAAACACCATATATTTT. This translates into CASSWVIGRRSGNTIYF.

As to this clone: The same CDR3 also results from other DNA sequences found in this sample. The CDR3 DNA is TGTGCCAGCAGCCCGGGCCCTTCTGGGGCCAACGTCCTGACTTTC. As protein: CASSPGPSGANVLTF. The V call is TRBV5-6, the J call TRBJ2-6; D is unresolved. The CDR3 spans 15 residues. The V gene's germline CDR1 is SGHDT and CDR2 YYEEEE. V lost 4 bases and J lost 1, with 9 bases in between. The full variable domain, with the rest looked up from reference TRBV5-6 and TRBJ2-6, is DAGVTQSPTHLIKTRGQQVTLRCSPKSGHDTVSWYQQALGQGPQFIFQYYEEEERQRGNFPDRFSGHQFPNYSSELNVNALLLGDSALYLCASSPGPSGANVLTFGAGSRLTVL.

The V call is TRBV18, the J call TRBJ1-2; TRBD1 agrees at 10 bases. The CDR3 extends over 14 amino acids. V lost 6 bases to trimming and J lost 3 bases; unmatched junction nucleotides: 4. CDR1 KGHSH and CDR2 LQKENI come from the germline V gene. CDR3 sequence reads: CASSRQGADYGYTF. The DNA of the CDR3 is TGTGCCAGCTCTCGACAGGGGGCCGACTATGGCTACACCTTC.

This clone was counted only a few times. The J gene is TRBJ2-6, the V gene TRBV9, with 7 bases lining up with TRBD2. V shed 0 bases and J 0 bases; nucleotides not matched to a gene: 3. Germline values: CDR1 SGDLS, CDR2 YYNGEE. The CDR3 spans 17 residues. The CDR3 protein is CASSVAGGSSGANVLTF. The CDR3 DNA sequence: TGTGCCAGCAGCGTAGCGGGGGGAAGCTCTGGGGCCAACGTCCTGACTTTC. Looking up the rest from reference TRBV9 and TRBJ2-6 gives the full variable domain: DSGVTQTPKHLITATGQRVTLRCSPRSGDLSVYWYQQSLDQGLQFLIQYYNGEERAKGNILERFSAQQFPDLHSELNLSSLELGDSALYFCASSVAGGSSGANVLTFGAGSRLTVL.

CDR3 DNA: TGTGCCAGCAGGGGAGGGACTAGCGGAAACAATGAGCAGTTCTTC. Translating gives CASRGGTSGNNEQFF. The chain is built from TRBV6-5 and TRBJ2-1; 11 bases are shared with TRBD2. V lost 6 bases to trimming and J lost 5 bases; unmatched junction nucleotides: 6. The length of the CDR3 is 15 residues. From germline, CDR1 is MNHEY and CDR2 SVGAGI.